This passage covers 32 T cell receptor beta chains from one sample sequenced in a study of shared clonotypes between healthy human individuals. TCRdb's copy holds only in-frame clones and misses some; the assay was immunoSEQ multiplex PCR. The sample lists hundreds of thousands of clones, roughly 96% occurring once. Terminally differentiated effector memory CD45RA+ cells were excluded by CCR7 positive selection of CD45RO-negative cells. The sample taken for sequencing was naive CD8+ T cells sorted from blood. The source of these receptors is a woman aged 25 to 39 in good health.

J is TRBJ2-1 and V is TRBV7-8; no reliable D call. Between the trimmed V and J ends, which lost 4 bases and 7 bases, there was a span of 20 bases. Germline V gene data show CDR1 as SGHVS and CDR2 as FQNEAQ. The CDR3 length is 16 residues. The CDR3 DNA sequence: TGTGCCAGCAGCTCCCCGGGCGGACCCCCGCGGAATGAGCAGTTCTTC. Protein: CASSSPGGPPRNEQFF.

The V call is TRBV27, the J call TRBJ2-7; TRBD2 is a possible D gene (6 bases). The CDR3 runs 16 residues. Germline V gives CDR1 MNHEY, CDR2 SMNVEV (reference sequence). V lost 5 bases, J lost 4 bases, and 21 bases lay in between. The CDR3 here is CASSPLGRESGYEQYF. For the CDR3, the DNA is TGTGCCAGCAGTCCTCTCGGACGGGAGTCTGGTTACGAGCAGTACTTC.

This chain joins TRBV29-1 and TRBJ1-6; 9 nucleotides agree with TRBD1. Germline trimming cut 6 bases from V and 14 bases from J; bases unmatched to any gene: 14. The CDR3 loop spans 14 amino acids. Germline CDR1 reads SQVTM; CDR2 reads ANQGSEA. CDR3 DNA sequence: TGCAGCGTGGAGACGGGACAGGGCGATTCGGCCCTCCACTTT. It codes for CSVETGQGDSALHF.

This chain uses TRBV7-9 with TRBJ1-2; D remains ambiguous. Trimming stripped 2 bases from V and 2 bases from J, with 6 bases between. The CDR3 is made up of 13 amino acids. The V gene's germline CDR1 is SEHNR and CDR2 FQNEAQ (reference sequence). CDR3 sequence: CASSLSQNYGYTF. CDR3 sequence (DNA): TGTGCCAGCAGCTTATCGCAGAACTATGGCTACACCTTC.

The rearrangement links TRBV5-4 to TRBJ2-7; 10 positions agree with TRBD2. This CDR3 is built from 14 residues. The J segment lost 5 bases and the V segment lost 0 bases, leaving 2 bases of the junction unmatched. The V gene's germline CDR1 is SGHNT and CDR2 YYREEE (reference sequence). The CDR3 DNA reads TGTGCCAGCAGCTTGGGGAGCGGGAGGGACGAGCAGTACTTC. It is translated as CASSLGSGRDEQYF.

The rearrangement uses TRBV5-6 and TRBJ2-7; D gene uncertain. CDR1 and CDR2 from the germline V gene are SGHDT and YYEEEE. Trimming shortened V by 0 bases and J by 7 bases, and 5 bases separated the two germline ends. This CDR3 has 11 residues. The CDR3 sequence: CASSLGGEQYF. The DNA of the CDR3 is TGTGCCAGCAGCTTGGGGGGAGAGCAGTACTTC.

Regarding this clone: Other DNA sequences within the sample encode an identical CDR3. This chain uses TRBV19 with TRBJ2-7; 9 bases fit TRBD1. The V segment lost 5 bases and the J segment 3 bases; nucleotides outside the gene matches: 5. CDR3 length: 14 amino acids. Germline V gene sequence: CDR1 LNHDA, CDR2 SQIVND (reference sequence). This CDR3 reads CASSPGTGLYEQYF. The CDR3 bases are TGTGCCAGTAGTCCAGGGACAGGGCTCTACGAGCAGTACTTC.

Details on this clone: Other nucleotide sequences in the sample specify the same CDR3. The chain uses TRBV27 and TRBJ2-2, with D unresolved. Germline CDR1 MNHEY, CDR2 SMNVEV (reference sequence). CDR3 length equals 13 residues. V lost 2 bases and J lost 5, with 6 bases in between. The CDR3 region is CASSLLSTGELFF. As DNA, the CDR3 is TGTGCCAGCAGTTTACTCTCAACCGGGGAGCTGTTTTTT.

The rearrangement joins TRBV7-6 to TRBJ2-7; 8 positions match TRBD1. CDR1 and CDR2 from the germline V gene are SGHVS and FNYEAQ. V lost 1 base, J lost 4 bases, and 3 bases stayed unmatched. The CDR3 contains 14 residues. The CDR3 reads CASSLGDRIYEQYF. CDR3 bases: TGTGCCAGCAGCTTAGGGGACAGGATATACGAGCAGTACTTC.

Here the CDR3 DNA reads TGTGCCAGCACCTACCTACCGGGACAGGGGTTTGACTACACCTTC. Translating it yields CASTYLPGQGFDYTF. The rearrangement uses TRBV5-6 and TRBJ1-2; the match to TRBD1 covers 10 bases. Germline V lookup: CDR1 SGHDT, CDR2 YYEEEE. The CDR3 covers 15 residues. J was trimmed by 10 bases and V by 6 bases; bases with no gene match: 15.

V is TRBV2 and J is TRBJ2-7, with D maybe TRBD2 (5 bases). CDR1 and CDR2 from the germline V gene are SNHLY and FYNNEI. This CDR3 is 13 amino acids long. Trimming shortened V by 7 bases and J by 0 bases, and 10 bases separated the two germline ends. Here the CDR3 DNA reads TGTGCCAGCATGGAGCGGTACTCCTACGAGCAGTACTTC. This gives the protein CASMERYSYEQYF.

V is TRBV4-1 and J is TRBJ2-7; 10 nucleotides align to TRBD2. Germline-derived CDR1 and CDR2 are MGHRA and YSYEKL. The CDR3 length is 16 residues. Unmatched junction bases numbered 4, after V lost 0 bases and J lost 2 bases. The CDR3: CASSQDDLAGAYEQYF. The CDR3 coding sequence is TGCGCCAGCAGCCAAGACGACCTAGCGGGAGCCTACGAGCAGTACTTC.

This chain links TRBV5-4 with TRBJ2-1, with D hard to call. Per the germline V gene, CDR1 is SGHNT and CDR2 is YYREEE (reference sequence). The CDR3 runs 13 residues. Trimming took 0 bases from V and 6 from J, leaving 7 bases between them. The DNA for the CDR3 is TGTGCCAGCAGCTTGGTTGGAAGCAATGAGCAGTTCTTC. Encoded protein: CASSLVGSNEQFF.

This clone was seen once. V and J are TRBV2 and TRBJ2-7; 8 bases map to TRBD1. CDR3 length: 14 amino acids. In germline, CDR1 is SNHLY, CDR2 FYNNEI. The V gene end was trimmed by 6 bases and the J gene end by 5 bases; junction bases not matched to a gene: 9. CDR3 loop: CASRSRTGSDEQYF. The CDR3 DNA is TGTGCCAGCAGGTCCAGGACAGGGTCGGACGAGCAGTACTTC.

This chain connects TRBV7-3 to TRBJ2-7; maybe TRBD2 (5 bases). Looked up from germline, CDR1 is SGHTA and CDR2 is FQGTGA. The CDR3 sequence is 13 residues long. The V gene lost 4 bases and the J gene lost 0 bases, with 7 bases spanning the gap. CDR3 amino acids: CASSSEDSYEQYF. CDR3 DNA sequence: TGTGCCAGCAGCTCGGAGGACTCCTACGAGCAGTACTTC.

The V and J genes are TRBV27 and TRBJ2-5; 8 bases agree with TRBD1. CDR1 is MNHEY and CDR2 is SMNVEV in the germline V gene (reference sequence). The CDR3 has 15 amino acids. J gave up 3 bases and V 10 bases, and 13 bases lay outside the gene matches. CDR3 sequence reads: CATPQDREIKETQYF. The CDR3 nucleotides are TGTGCCACCCCCCAGGACAGGGAAATCAAAGAGACCCAGTACTTC.

V gene TRBV13 combines with J gene TRBJ2-3, with D perhaps TRBD2 (6 bases). This CDR3 contains 15 residues. V shed 4 bases and J shed 1 base, with 12 bases lying between them. From germline, CDR1 is PRHDT and CDR2 FYEKMQ (reference sequence). CDR3 in amino acids: CASSSVWEGTDTQYF. The CDR3 DNA reads TGTGCCAGCAGCTCCGTGTGGGAGGGCACAGATACGCAGTATTTT.

V and J are TRBV27 and TRBJ2-5; D might be TRBD2 (6 bases). The length of the CDR3 is 12 residues. Germline V gene sequence: CDR1 MNHEY, CDR2 SMNVEV (reference sequence). Trimming took off 5 bases at V and 10 bases at J, with 14 bases between the two ends. CDR3 residues: CASSPTGGDQYF. The CDR3 coding sequence is TGTGCCAGCAGTCCCACCGGGGGTGACCAGTACTTC.

The V gene is TRBV6-5, the J gene TRBJ2-7; D not resolved. This CDR3 is 13 amino acids long. V was pared by 0 bases and J by 2 bases, with 5 bases between. CDR1 and CDR2 (germline): MNHEY, SVGAGI. CDR3 bases: TGTGCCAGCAGTTACTCGATCACCTACGAGCAGTACTTC. Translation: CASSYSITYEQYF.

The chain employs TRBV5-6 and TRBJ2-7, with TRBD2 matching 9 bases. J gave up 3 bases and V 4 bases, and 8 bases lay outside the gene matches. CDR3 length: 15 residues. CDR1 and CDR2 from the germline V gene are SGHDT and YYEEEE. In nucleotides, the CDR3 is TGTGCCAGCAGCCCCTGGGGTAGCGGGAGCTACGAGCAGTACTTC. It encodes CASSPWGSGSYEQYF. The full variable domain, with the rest looked up from reference TRBV5-6 and TRBJ2-7, is DAGVTQSPTHLIKTRGQQVTLRCSPKSGHDTVSWYQQALGQGPQFIFQYYEEEERQRGNFPDRFSGHQFPNYSSELNVNALLLGDSALYLCASSPWGSGSYEQYFGPGTRLTVT.

The chain links TRBV19 to TRBJ1-1, with 9 bases that match TRBD1. After removal of 6 bases from V and 6 bases from J, the junction contained 8 bases not matched to a gene. The V gene's germline CDR1 is LNHDA and CDR2 SQIVND (reference sequence). The CDR3 is 14 residues long. This CDR3 reads CASSDRTGVSEAFF. For the CDR3, the DNA is TGTGCCAGTAGCGATAGGACAGGGGTGTCTGAAGCTTTCTTT.

This sequence joins TRBV30 and TRBJ1-2, with D perhaps TRBD1 (5 bases). The germline V and J ends were trimmed by 0 bases and 5 bases, with 7 bases remaining between them. CDR1 GTSNPN and CDR2 SVGIG come from the germline V gene (reference sequence). The length of the CDR3 is 12 residues. Here the CDR3 reads CAWSVPGYGYTF. In nucleotides, the CDR3 is TGTGCCTGGAGTGTACCAGGGTATGGCTACACCTTC.

The chain couples TRBV7-9 to TRBJ1-4; TRBD1 aligns across 10 bases. The CDR3 covers 18 residues. V trimming: 5 bases; J trimming: 3 bases; junction bases outside the gene matches: 12. Germline CDR1 SEHNR, CDR2 FQNEAQ (reference sequence). The DNA of the CDR3 is TGTGCCAGCAGCCCTGGGACAGGGGAGGGGATGGCTAATGAAAAACTGTTTTTT. Its translation is CASSPGTGEGMANEKLFF.

This clone has only one observation. The chain recombines TRBV2 with TRBJ1-4, with 7 positions matching TRBD1. The J segment lost 0 bases and the V segment lost 5 bases, leaving 6 bases of the junction unmatched. There are 16 residues in the CDR3. CDR1 SNHLY and CDR2 FYNNEI come from the germline V gene. The CDR3 reads CASSTTGDTTNEKLFF. For the CDR3, the DNA is TGTGCCAGCAGTACAACAGGGGACACAACTAATGAAAAACTGTTTTTT.

In its sample, this clone was seen once. The V call is TRBV28, the J call TRBJ2-7; 7 nucleotides match TRBD1. J lost 3 bases, V lost 5 bases, and 4 bases had no gene match. The CDR3 length is 13 residues. The germline V gene encodes CDR1 MDHEN and CDR2 SYDVKM. CDR3 region: CASSRTGVYEQYF. The CDR3 region has the DNA TGTGCCAGCAGTAGAACAGGGGTCTACGAGCAGTACTTC.

This sequence joins TRBV27 and TRBJ1-4; 9 positions agree with TRBD1. Germline lookup yields CDR1 MNHEY and CDR2 SMNVEV (reference sequence). The CDR3 contains 15 residues. Trimming at V came to 2 bases and at J to 5 bases, leaving 3 bases not matched to a gene. The CDR3 region is CASSLQTGGNEKLFF. CDR3 coding DNA: TGTGCCAGCAGTTTACAGACAGGGGGGAATGAAAAACTGTTTTTT. Drawing the rest from reference TRBV27 and TRBJ1-4, the complete variable domain is EAQVTQNPRYLITVTGKKLTVTCSQNMNHEYMSWYRQDPGLGLRQIYYSMNVEVTDKGDVPEGYKVSRKEKRNFPLILESPSPNQTSLYFCASSLQTGGNEKLFFGSGTQLSVL.

In this sample, this clone turned up a few times. The rearrangement joins TRBV19 to TRBJ2-2; no clear D. The V end was cut by 7 bases, the J end by 6 bases, with 9 bases between. The CDR3 contains 12 residues. Germline loops: CDR1 LNHDA, CDR2 SQIVND (reference sequence). The CDR3 here is CASKTGPGELFF. In DNA form, the CDR3 reads TGTGCCAGTAAAACGGGCCCCGGGGAGCTGTTTTTT.

V and J are TRBV29-1 and TRBJ2-5, with 10 bases matching TRBD2. V lost 0 bases and J lost 3; bases outside the gene matches: 7. The CDR3 length is 16 residues. Germline lookup yields CDR1 SQVTM and CDR2 ANQGSEA. Here the CDR3 reads CSVEDNHGLAEETQYF. CDR3 nucleotide sequence: TGCAGCGTTGAAGATAACCACGGACTAGCGGAAGAGACCCAGTACTTC.

The chain employs TRBV27 and TRBJ2-7, with D perhaps matching TRBD1 (6 bases). Germline lookup yields CDR1 MNHEY and CDR2 SMNVEV (reference sequence). The CDR3 is 15 residues long. The ends were cut back, 5 bases at V and 3 bases at J, with 17 bases in the middle. The CDR3 is CASSLGQSNIYEQYF. The CDR3 bases are TGTGCCAGCAGTCTAGGACAGAGCAACATCTACGAGCAGTACTTC.

Written as DNA, the CDR3 is TGTGCCAGTAGTCCGAGTGGGGCTAACTATGGCTACACCTTC. Its translation: CASSPSGANYGYTF. The V gene is TRBV19, the J gene TRBJ1-2; no firm D call. The CDR3 runs to 14 residues. V lost 5 bases and J 0 bases, leaving 10 bases between the germline ends. Germline V lookup: CDR1 LNHDA, CDR2 SQIVND (reference sequence).

This clone was observed once. At one boundary the junction diverges from the germline segment, which might be a read error. The genes are TRBV29-1 and TRBJ1-1; the match to TRBD1 covers 7 bases. This CDR3 region has 12 residues. CDR1 and CDR2 (germline): SQVTM, ANQGSEA. Here the CDR3 reads CSVETGNPEAFF. The CDR3, as DNA: TGCAGCGTTGAGACAGGGAACCCTGAAGCTTTCTTT.

The chain joins TRBV6-1 to TRBJ2-7; TRBD1 might be the D (6 bases). The ends were cut back, 7 bases at V and 6 bases at J, with 16 bases in the middle. The CDR3 has 13 residues. Per germline, CDR1 MNHNS and CDR2 SASEGT. Written as DNA, the CDR3 is TGTGCCAGCAATCCGACCGACAGGTCCGAGCAGTACTTC. It yields the protein CASNPTDRSEQYF.